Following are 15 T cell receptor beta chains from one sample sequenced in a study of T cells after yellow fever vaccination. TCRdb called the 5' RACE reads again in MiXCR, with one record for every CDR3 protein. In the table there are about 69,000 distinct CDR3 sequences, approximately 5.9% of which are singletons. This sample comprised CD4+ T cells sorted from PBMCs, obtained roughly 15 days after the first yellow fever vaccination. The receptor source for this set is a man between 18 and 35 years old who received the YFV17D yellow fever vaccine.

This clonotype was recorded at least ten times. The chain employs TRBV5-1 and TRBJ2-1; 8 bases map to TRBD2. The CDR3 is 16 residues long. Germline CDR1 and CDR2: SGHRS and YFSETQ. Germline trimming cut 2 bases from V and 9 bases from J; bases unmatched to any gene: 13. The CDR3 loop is CASSLKSGSPTGEQFF. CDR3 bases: TGCGCCAGCAGCTTAAAGAGCGGGAGCCCTACGGGTGAGCAGTTCTTC.

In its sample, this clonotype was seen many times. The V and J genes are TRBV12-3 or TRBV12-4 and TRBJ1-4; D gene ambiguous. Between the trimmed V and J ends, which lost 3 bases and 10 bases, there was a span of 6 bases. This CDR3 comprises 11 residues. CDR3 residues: CASSFWGKLFF. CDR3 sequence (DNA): TGTGCCAGCAGTTTCTGGGGAAAACTGTTTTTT.

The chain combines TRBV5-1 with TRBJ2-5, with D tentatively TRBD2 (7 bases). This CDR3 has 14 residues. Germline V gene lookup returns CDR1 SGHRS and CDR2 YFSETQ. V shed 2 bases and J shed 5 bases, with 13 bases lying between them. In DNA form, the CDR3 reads TGCGCCAGCAGCTTTTCGGGGGGCCATGAGACCCAGTACTTC. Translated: CASSFSGGHETQYF.

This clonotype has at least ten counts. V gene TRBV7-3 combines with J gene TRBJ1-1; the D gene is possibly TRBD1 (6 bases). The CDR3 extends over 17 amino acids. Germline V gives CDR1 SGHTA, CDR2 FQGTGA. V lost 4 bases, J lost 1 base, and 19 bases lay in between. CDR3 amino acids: CASSSHPGASGNTEAFF. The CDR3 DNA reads TGTGCCAGCAGCTCCCACCCGGGGGCCTCTGGGAACACTGAAGCTTTCTTT.

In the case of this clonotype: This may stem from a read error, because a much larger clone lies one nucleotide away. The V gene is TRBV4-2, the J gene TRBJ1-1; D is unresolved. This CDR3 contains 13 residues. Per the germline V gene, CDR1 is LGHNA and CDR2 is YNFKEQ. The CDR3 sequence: CASSQVLKTEAFF. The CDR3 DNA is TGTGCCAGCAGCCAAGTCTTGAAAACTGAAGCTTTCTTT.

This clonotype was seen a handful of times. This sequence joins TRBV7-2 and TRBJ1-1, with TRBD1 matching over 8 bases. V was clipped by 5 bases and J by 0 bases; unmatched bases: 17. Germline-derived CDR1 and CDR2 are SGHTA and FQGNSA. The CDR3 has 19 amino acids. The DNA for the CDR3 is TGTGCCAGCAGCGGACCGGACAGGGTCTGGCCGGAAATGAACACTGAAGCTTTCTTT. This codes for CASSGPDRVWPEMNTEAFF.

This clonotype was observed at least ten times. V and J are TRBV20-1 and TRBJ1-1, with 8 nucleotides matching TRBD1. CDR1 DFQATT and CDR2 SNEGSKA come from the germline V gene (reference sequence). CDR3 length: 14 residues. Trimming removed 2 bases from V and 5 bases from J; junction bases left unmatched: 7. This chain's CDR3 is CSARSWTGLTEAFF. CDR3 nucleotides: TGCAGTGCTAGATCTTGGACAGGGCTGACTGAAGCTTTCTTT.

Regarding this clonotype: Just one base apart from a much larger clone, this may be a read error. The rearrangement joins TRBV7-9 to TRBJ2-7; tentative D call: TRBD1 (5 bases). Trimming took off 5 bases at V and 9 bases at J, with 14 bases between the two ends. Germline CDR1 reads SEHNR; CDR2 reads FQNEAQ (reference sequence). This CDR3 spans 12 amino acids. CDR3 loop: CASSHDEQGQYV. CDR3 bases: TGTGCCAGCAGCCACGACGAGCAGGGGCAGTACGTC.

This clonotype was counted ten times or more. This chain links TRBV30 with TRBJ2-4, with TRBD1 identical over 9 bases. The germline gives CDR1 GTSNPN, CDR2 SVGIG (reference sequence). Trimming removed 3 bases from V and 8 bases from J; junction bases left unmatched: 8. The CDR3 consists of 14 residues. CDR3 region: CAWSERDRAHIQYF. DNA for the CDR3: TGTGCCTGGAGCGAACGGGACAGGGCGCACATTCAGTACTTC.

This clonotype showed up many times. For the CDR3, the DNA is TGTGCCAGCAGTTACCTGCGGGGGATGACAGATACGCAGTATTTT. It translates to CASSYLRGMTDTQYF. The chain employs TRBV6-5 and TRBJ2-3, with 7 bases lining up with TRBD2. Germline CDR1 MNHEY, CDR2 SVGAGI. The length of the CDR3 is 15 residues. Trimming took 2 bases from V and 3 from J; bases not matched to a gene: 5.

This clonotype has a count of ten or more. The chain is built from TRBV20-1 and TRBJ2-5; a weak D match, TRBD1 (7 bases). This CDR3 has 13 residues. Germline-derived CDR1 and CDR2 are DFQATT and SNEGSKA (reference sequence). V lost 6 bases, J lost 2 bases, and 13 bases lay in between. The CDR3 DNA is TGCAGTGCCCGCGGGACAGCTCAAGAGACCCAGTACTTC. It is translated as CSARGTAQETQYF.

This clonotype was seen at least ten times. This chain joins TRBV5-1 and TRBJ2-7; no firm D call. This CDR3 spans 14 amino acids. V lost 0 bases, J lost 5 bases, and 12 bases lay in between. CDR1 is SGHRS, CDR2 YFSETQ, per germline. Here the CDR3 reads CASSLGAGSNEQYF. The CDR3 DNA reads TGCGCCAGCAGCTTGGGGGCAGGCAGCAACGAGCAGTACTTC.

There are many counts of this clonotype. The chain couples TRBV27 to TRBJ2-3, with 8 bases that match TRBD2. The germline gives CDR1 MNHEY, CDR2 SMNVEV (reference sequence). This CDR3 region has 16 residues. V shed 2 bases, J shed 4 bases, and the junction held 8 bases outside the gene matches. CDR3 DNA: TGTGCCAGCAGTTTAGGAGCGGGGGAGGGATCAGATACGCAGTATTTT. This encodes CASSLGAGEGSDTQYF.

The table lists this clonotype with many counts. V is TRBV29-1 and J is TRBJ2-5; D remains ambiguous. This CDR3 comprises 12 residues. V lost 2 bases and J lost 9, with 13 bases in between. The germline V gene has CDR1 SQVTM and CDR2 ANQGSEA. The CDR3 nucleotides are TGCAGCGTTGAAAACCACCAGAGGTCCCAGTACTTC. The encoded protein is CSVENHQRSQYF. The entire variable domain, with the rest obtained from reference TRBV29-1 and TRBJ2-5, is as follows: SAVISQKPSRDICQRGTSLTIQCQVDSQVTMMFWYRQQPGQSLTLIATANQGSEATYESGFVIDKFPISRPNLTFSTLTVSNMSPEDSSIYLCSVENHQRSQYFGPGTRLLVL.

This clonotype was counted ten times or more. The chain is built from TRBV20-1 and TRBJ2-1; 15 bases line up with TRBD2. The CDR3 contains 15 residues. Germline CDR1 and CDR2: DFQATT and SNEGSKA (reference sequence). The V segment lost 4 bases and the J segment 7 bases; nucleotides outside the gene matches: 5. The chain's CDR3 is CSATRTSGGANEQFF. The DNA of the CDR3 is TGCAGTGCTACCAGGACTAGCGGGGGGGCAAATGAGCAGTTCTTC.